Listed below are T cell receptor beta chains from one sample, sequenced in a study of blood T cell repertoires in COVID-19. Data came from immunoSEQ multiplex PCR; TCRdb stores just in-frame clones and leaves some out. The sample includes 300,000 to 400,000 clones, 80% to 90% seen only once; the top ten take about 1%. Sequencing was carried out using PBMCs or T cells enriched from blood (not recorded which). The receptors here all came from a man younger than 30 who had recovered from COVID-19. CDR3s include the opening cysteine and the closing phenylalanine or tryptophan. The size of a clone is reported for some rows only, either as once, few or many, or as a class for expanded clones.

TRBJ1-1 | - | TRBV12-5 | CASGLERGTGYTEAFF
TRBJ2-2 | - | TRBV5-1 | CASSFRLATPNTGELFF
TRBJ2-5 | - | TRBV7-9 | CASSLEPGKETQYF
TRBJ2-2 | - | TRBV30 | CAWNNQGLGELFF
TRBJ2-2 | - | TRBV5-1 | CASSPTQTNTGELFF
TRBJ1-2 | once | TRBV7-9 | CASSLEGANYGYTF
TRBJ2-6 | - | TRBV19 | CASRGGDSGANVLTF
TRBJ2-7 | - | TRBV3-1/TRBV3-2 | CASSPGYHYEQYF
TRBJ1-6 | - | TRBV19 | CASSMGLDTIYSPLHF
TRBJ2-3 | once | TRBV7-3 | CASSSPGGTSTDTQYF
TRBJ2-7 | - | TRBV2 | CASSFRGSSYEQYF
TRBJ2-6 | - | TRBV24-1 | CATSDFATGTGANVLTF
TRBJ2-5 | - | TRBV27 | CASSSGTGLETQYF
TRBJ2-3 | - | TRBV5-1 | CASRINPGQGADTQYF
TRBJ1-1 | - | TRBV12-3/TRBV12-4 | CASSWGTPPEAFF
TRBJ1-3 | - | TRBV25-1 | CASSSTGSGNTIYF
TRBJ2-1 | - | TRBV11-2 | CASSRVTSGYNEQFF
TRBJ1-1 | - | TRBV28 | CASSPQGRPDKEAFF
TRBJ2-7 | - | TRBV6-1 | CASSDRARGYREDYEQYF
TRBJ1-2 | - | TRBV7-8 | CASSVDRADYGYTF
TRBJ1-1 | - | TRBV7-9 | CASSLESGTEAFF
TRBJ2-3 | - | TRBV13 | CASSAREGRTDTQYF
TRBJ2-2 | - | TRBV3-1/TRBV3-2 | CASSQVGRANTGELFF
TRBJ1-2 | - | TRBV28 | CASSQQGSPYGYTF
TRBJ2-7 | - | TRBV27 | CASSSTRTGGYEQYF
TRBJ2-5 | once | TRBV10-3 | CAISESVSGGRQETQYF
TRBJ2-7 | - | TRBV9 | CASSPRGSAYEQYF
TRBJ2-5 | - | TRBV2 | CASSGAQETQYF
TRBJ1-6 | - | TRBV11-2 | CASSLGGGNSPLHF
TRBJ1-6 | - | TRBV5-1 | CASSSDREFSPLHF
TRBJ2-7 | - | TRBV29-1 | CSVVSGSYEQYF
TRBJ2-3 | - | TRBV5-1 | CASSQEGSTDTQYF
TRBJ2-1 | - | TRBV5-4 | CASSYGLSGGYNEQFF
TRBJ2-7 | - | TRBV6-5 | CASRETGTYEQYF
TRBJ2-7 | - | TRBV18 | CASSPKEAYEQYF
TRBJ1-1 | - | TRBV21-1 | CASSSRRLRDRGMNTEAFF
TRBJ2-7 | few | TRBV28 | CASSLPDRGYEQYF
TRBJ1-3 | - | TRBV6-2/TRBV6-3 | CASSYTVPSGNTIYF
TRBJ2-1 | - | TRBV6-5 | CASRSSSENNEQFF
TRBJ1-3 | - | TRBV6-6 | CASSRDRGQRGGNTIYF
TRBJ2-5 | once | TRBV19 | CASSPGLAGGQETQYF
TRBJ2-2 | - | TRBV3-1/TRBV3-2 | CASSQGGRTGANTGELFF
TRBJ1-2 | - | TRBV30 | CAWSSTGGDNYYGYTF
TRBJ2-7 | - | TRBV29-1 | CSVVAPRGEQYF
TRBJ1-4 | - | TRBV7-6 | CASSSRTGSSEKLFF
TRBJ2-7 | - | TRBV25-1 | CASSLLAGAEQYF
TRBJ2-5 | - | TRBV5-8 | CASSIQEGRRETQYF
TRBJ2-5 | - | TRBV7-3 | CASSLRGSQETQYF
TRBJ2-5 | - | TRBV9 | CASSPGGGGETQYF
TRBJ1-2 | few | TRBV6-1 | CASSESYSRGYGYTF
TRBJ1-2 | - | TRBV7-8 | CASSPSSHPGQIYGYTF
TRBJ2-2 | - | TRBV19 | CASLGRGLLRELFF
TRBJ1-2 | few | TRBV5-1 | CASSLGTGVKYGYTF
TRBJ2-1 | - | TRBV5-1 | CASSLTLTGNNEQFF
TRBJ2-7 | few | TRBV27 | CASSLAGPLYEQYF
TRBJ2-2 | - | TRBV2 | CASRIGGGELFF